The entry that follows covers one TCR beta chain sequence. In the authors' workflow: The assay estimated nucleated cells by amplifying reference gene primers. Only in-frame clones appear in the TCRdb table, and some are missing; sequencing was by immunoSEQ multiplex PCR. That table supplies the V and J calls and clone size; D and trimming were determined from the DNA. The sample has approximately 60,000 clones, approximately 93% seen once. V dropped 10 bases and J dropped 7; count of bases not matched to a gene: 13. CDR3 length equals 15 residues. CDR1 is MNHEY and CDR2 is SVGAGI in the germline V gene. The data originate from a study of blood T cell repertoires in COVID-19. For the study at large: Whether acute or convalescent, the COVID-19 samples came from the United States, Italy and Spain. PBMCs, B-cell-depleted T cells, or T cells were the source of the cDNA or gDNA that made up the material.

V gene TRBV6-5 combines with J gene TRBJ1-4; 9 nucleotides match TRBD1. This sequence originates from a man in his 70s with active COVID-19. Sequencing input: peripheral blood. The CDR3 protein is CATRPFTGGFEKLFF. The CDR3 nucleotides are TGTGCCACGCGGCCCTTTACAGGGGGCTTTGAAAAACTGTTTTTT.